This T cell receptor (beta chain) originates from a study of blood T cell repertoires in COVID-19. Study details: Acute-phase and convalescent COVID-19 samples originated in the United States, Italy and Spain. PBMCs, B-cell-depleted T cells, or T cells provided the cDNA or gDNA that made up the material.

V gave up 7 bases and J gave up 9 bases; unmatched junction bases: 7. The length of the CDR3 is 14 residues. Per germline, CDR1 SGHVS and CDR2 FQNEAQ. TCRdb keeps only in-frame clones here, not all; method: immunoSEQ multiplex PCR. Here the sample spans fewer than 250,000 clones, 85% to 90% being singletons. The receptor was isolated from a woman between 65 and 79 years old with acute or convalescent COVID-19. Sequencing was done on a sample of peripheral blood. The rearrangement joins TRBV7-8 to TRBJ1-4; 11 nucleotides line up with TRBD1. CDR3 bases: TGTGCCAGCACTGGACAGGGGGCAGGGCAAAAACTGTTTTTT. Its protein product is CASTGQGAGQKLFF.